The clone carrying this TCR beta chain was picked up many times. RNA transcripts served as the template for amplifying TCR beta CDR3 regions. With the HTBI primer set, the TCR CDR3 went through a first round of RT-PCR. Each CDR3 protein gets one entry after TCRdb re-called the multiplex PCR reads with MiXCR. The sample records hundreds of thousands of distinct CDR3 sequences, about 15% being singletons. The entry originates in a study of T cells in Graves' hyperthyroidism and ophthalmopathy. Trimming took off 5 bases at V and 7 bases at J, with 18 bases between the two ends. Germline CDR1 DFQATT, CDR2 SNEGSKA (reference sequence). This CDR3 contains 13 residues.

The TCR sequence derives from a woman in her 30s with Graves' hyperthyroidism. What was sequenced was blood. The genes are TRBV20-1 and TRBJ2-7; D remains ambiguous. The CDR3 coding sequence is TGCAGTGCTGCGGACGGAACCTATGTAGAGCAGTACTTC. Protein: CSAADGTYVEQYF.